This TCR beta chain originates from a study of T cells in Graves' hyperthyroidism and ophthalmopathy. Study-wide points: The model identified upcoming ophthalmopathy a median roughly 6 months ahead of onset.

Concerning this clonotype itself: Its cognate antigen is unknown. Germline is not matched at one junction end, which may reflect a read error.

CDR3 length: 14 amino acids. Germline values: CDR1 LGHNA, CDR2 YSLEER. Disease lasting under 3 months, a NOSPECS grade of at least 4, and a Clinical Activity Score of at least 3 were features of the ophthalmopathy patients. Amplified regions were TCR beta CDR3 sequences from RNA transcripts. An initial round of RT-PCR targeting the TCR CDR3 relied on the HTBI primer set. TCRdb used MiXCR to reprocess the multiplex PCR reads, holding one entry per CDR3 protein. The table includes about 55,000 distinct CDR3 sequences, about 50% detected once. The sequence was collected from a woman aged 55-69 years with Graves' ophthalmopathy. This rearrangement joins TRBV4-3 to TRBJ2-7; D is uncertain. The specimen sequenced was blood. The CDR3 spells CASGHSPTDYERYF. The CDR3 DNA reads TGCGCCAGCGGCCACTCACCAACCGATTACGAGCGGTACTTC.